A single T cell receptor beta chain is shown here with its context. Its antigen is undetermined. The entry originates in a study of human T cells and chemical hapten exposure. At the level of the study: After 6 days, upper back 0.01% DPC patch tests were scored. General study results and limits: Significantly more large CDR3 similarity clusters were formed by expanded TCRs than by controls.

In the authors' methods: Sample TCR totals centred on a median of approximately 96,000, ranging about 23,224 to 700,000. TCRdb re-derived calls from the RACE reads in MiXCR, one entry per CDR3 protein. Clone size and V and J calls follow TCRdb, not the original study. This sample has over 70,000 distinct CDR3 sequences, with around 15% found just once. Sample time point: pre-sensitization, week 0. Indicated treatment: therapeutic diphenylcyclopropenone sensitization with weekly scalp DPC. V lost 0 bases, J lost 5 bases, and 16 bases lay in between. The germline V gene has CDR1 LNHNV and CDR2 YYDKDF (reference sequence). The CDR3 spans 16 residues.

The material sequenced was whole blood, taken in connection with sensitization to the hapten diphenylcyclopropenone (DPC). This clonotype was obtained from a woman in her 50s with alopecia areata. Some clones in this sample may be carry-over from other donors' samples. The genes are TRBV15 and TRBJ2-5, with D possibly being TRBD2 (6 bases). The CDR3 region has the DNA TGTGCCACCAGCAGAGATATTGACGGGAGCTCCGAGACCCAGTACTTC. Protein: CATSRDIDGSSETQYF.